Listed here are 28 T cell receptor beta chains from one sample, sequenced in a study of blood T cells in healthy people across ages. A second PCR, run for about 7 to 11 cycles, used a sample-barcoded 5' primer plus a J-beta primer mix. TCRdb re-analysed the 5' RACE reads in MiXCR, keeping a single row per CDR3 protein. The sample consists of about 640,000 distinct CDR3 sequences, around 54% of them appearing once. Sequenced sample: blood. All receptors derive from a man in his 60s in good health.

The V gene is TRBV6-5, the J gene TRBJ2-2; D gene unclear. V lost 7 bases to trimming and J lost 3 bases, with 9 bases between them. Per germline, CDR1 MNHEY and CDR2 SVGAGI. This CDR3 region has 13 residues. The CDR3 is CASTPGYTGELFF. The CDR3 DNA reads as TGTGCCAGCACTCCTGGTTACACCGGGGAGCTGTTTTTT.

The sample holds a few counts of this clonotype. One end of the junction does not line up with germline, which may come from a read error. The chain joins TRBV29-1 to TRBJ1-5; 9 bases line up with TRBD1. Germline CDR1 reads SQVTM; CDR2 reads ANQGSEA. The CDR3 covers 18 residues. The CDR3 coding sequence is TGCAGCGTCGAAGGGGTGGGGGGACAGGGTCGGAGCAATCAGCCCCAGCATTTT. It yields the protein CSVEGVGGQGRSNQPQHF.

In its sample, this clonotype was seen a few times. This chain connects TRBV6-1 to TRBJ2-5; TRBD2 matches at 11 bases. Germline assignment: CDR1 MNHNS and CDR2 SASEGT. CDR3 length: 14 amino acids. V lost 6 bases, J lost 2 bases, and 2 bases stayed unmatched. The CDR3 region is CASRTSGVQETQYF. The DNA of the CDR3 is TGTGCCAGCAGGACTAGCGGGGTACAAGAGACCCAGTACTTC.

The chain links TRBV24-1 to TRBJ2-1; D gene uncertain. Germline V gives CDR1 KGHDR, CDR2 SFDVKD. The CDR3 has 14 amino acids. Trimming cost V 4 bases and J 5 bases, with 11 bases left between them. The CDR3 region is CATSDASTNNEQFF. The CDR3 DNA sequence: TGTGCCACCAGTGACGCCTCCACAAACAATGAGCAGTTCTTC.

This sequence joins TRBV3-1 and TRBJ2-6; TRBD1 aligns across 7 bases. Trimming took 3 bases from V and 0 from J; bases not matched to a gene: 11. Germline V gives CDR1 LGHDT, CDR2 YNNKEL (reference sequence). The length of the CDR3 is 19 residues. The CDR3 DNA reads TGTGCCAGCAGCCACAGTGACCGGGACAGTTTCTCTGGGGCCAACGTCCTGACTTTC. Encoded protein: CASSHSDRDSFSGANVLTF.

The rearrangement joins TRBV29-1 to TRBJ1-1; possibly TRBD1 for D (5 bases). The CDR3 length is 11 residues. CDR1 SQVTM and CDR2 ANQGSEA come from the germline V gene. Trimming took off 8 bases at V and 4 bases at J, with 11 bases between the two ends. The CDR3 is CSTLGGTEAFF. As DNA, the CDR3 is TGCAGCACCTTGGGGGGCACTGAAGCTTTCTTT. Full variable domain (missing parts from reference TRBV29-1 and TRBJ1-1): SAVISQKPSRDICQRGTSLTIQCQVDSQVTMMFWYRQQPGQSLTLIATANQGSEATYESGFVIDKFPISRPNLTFSTLTVSNMSPEDSSIYLCSTLGGTEAFFGQGTRLTVV.

This clonotype was counted only a few times. The gene calls are TRBV3-1 and TRBJ2-7; TRBD1 agrees at 7 bases. The CDR3 is made up of 14 amino acids. CDR1 and CDR2 from the germline V gene are LGHDT and YNNKEL (reference sequence). After removal of 3 bases from V and 1 base from J, the junction contained 3 bases not matched to a gene. CDR3 bases: TGTGCCAGCAGCCACCGACAGGGATCCTACGAGCAGTACTTC. Its protein product is CASSHRQGSYEQYF.

V and J are TRBV4-1 and TRBJ2-1, with D perhaps assigned TRBD1 or TRBD2 (5 bases each). CDR3 length: 15 residues. The germline CDR1 and CDR2 sequences are MGHRA and YSYEKL. The V gene lost 0 bases and the J gene lost 9 bases, with 15 bases spanning the gap. The DNA for the CDR3 is TGCGCCAGCAGCCAAGAGATATCCGGGGCAGGTGAGCAGTTCTTC. Residues: CASSQEISGAGEQFF.

The rearrangement joins TRBV11-2 to TRBJ2-5; TRBD1 might be the D (5 bases). The CDR3 covers 15 residues. Germline V gene sequence: CDR1 SGHAT, CDR2 FQNNGV. Deletions cut 3 bases from V and 5 bases from J, with 16 bases between. CDR3 in amino acids: CASSLNQGIVETQYF. Written as DNA, the CDR3 is TGTGCCAGCAGCTTGAACCAGGGTATAGTGGAGACCCAGTACTTC.

This chain joins TRBV5-1 and TRBJ2-3, with D hard to call. Trimming left V 4 bases short and J 2 bases short, with 14 bases between. Germline V lookup: CDR1 SGHRS, CDR2 YFSETQ. The CDR3 consists of 15 residues. CDR3 amino acids: CASSQERPDTDTQYF. CDR3 sequence (DNA): TGCGCCAGCAGCCAGGAACGCCCAGACACAGATACGCAGTATTTT.

The chain has TRBV5-1 and TRBJ2-2, with a weak D call TRBD1 (6 bases). V lost 4 bases, J lost 3 bases, and 10 bases lay in between. Per the germline V gene, CDR1 is SGHRS and CDR2 is YFSETQ. This CDR3 is 14 amino acids long. The CDR3 coding sequence is TGCGCCAGCAGCCCGGACAGCTACACCGGGGAGCTGTTTTTT. The encoded protein is CASSPDSYTGELFF. Full variable domain (outside the CDR3, taken from reference TRBV5-1 and TRBJ2-2): KAGVTQTPRYLIKTRGQQVTLSCSPISGHRSVSWYQQTPGQGLQFLFEYFSETQRNKGNFPGRFSGRQFSNSRSEMNVSTLELGDSALYLCASSPDSYTGELFFGEGSRLTVL.

This clonotype appeared a few times. This chain joins TRBV6-1 and TRBJ2-5, with 7 nucleotides matching TRBD1. The J call could be wrong; TRBJ2-7 is a better fit for the DNA end. Germline V gene data show CDR1 as MNHNS and CDR2 as SASEGT. This CDR3 region has 13 residues. DNA for the CDR3: TGTGCCAGCAGTGACCGGGACAGCTACGAGCAGTACTTC. Protein: CASSDRDSYEQYF.

This clonotype was observed a handful of times. The rearrangement links TRBV12-3 or TRBV12-4 to TRBJ2-7; possibly TRBD1 for D (6 bases). The CDR3 runs 12 residues. Trimming took off 6 bases at V and 7 bases at J, with 13 bases between the two ends. The chain's CDR3 is CASRGDKTEQYF. The CDR3 region has the DNA TGTGCCAGCAGAGGGGACAAGACGGAGCAGTACTTC.

The V gene is TRBV5-1, the J gene TRBJ2-1; 16 positions match TRBD2. Germline V lookup: CDR1 SGHRS, CDR2 YFSETQ. V lost 4 bases to trimming and J lost 4 bases; unmatched junction nucleotides: 5. CDR3 length: 17 amino acids. The CDR3 nucleotides read TGCGCCAGCAGCGGGGGACTAGCGGGGGGGGTATACAATGAGCAGTTCTTC. Its translation: CASSGGLAGGVYNEQFF.

The chain is built from TRBV18 and TRBJ2-4; TRBD2 matches 10 bases. V was clipped by 2 bases and J by 3 bases; unmatched bases: 7. This CDR3 has 17 amino acids. The germline CDR1 and CDR2 sequences are KGHSH and LQKENI. The CDR3: CASSPIASGGVKNIQYF. The CDR3 nucleotides read TGTGCCAGCTCACCAATAGCAAGCGGGGGGGTCAAAAACATTCAGTACTTC.

CDR3 sequence (DNA): TGTGCCAGCAGCTTAGGACCAGGGGAGGCCTCACCCCTCCACTTT. Translating gives CASSLGPGEASPLHF. The chain has TRBV7-2 and TRBJ1-6; possibly TRBD1 for D (6 bases). Germline V CDR1 and CDR2: SGHTA, FQGNSA. The CDR3 totals 15 residues. V was cut by 1 base and J by 10 bases, with 14 bases left in between.

The V and J genes are TRBV7-2 and TRBJ1-2; TRBD1 aligns across 9 bases. With V trimmed by 5 bases and J by 8 bases, 9 bases remained unmatched. Germline CDR1 SGHTA, CDR2 FQGNSA. CDR3 length: 14 amino acids. As DNA, the CDR3 is TGTGCCAGCAGCCCCACCGGGACAGGGCAGGGCTACACCTTC. The encoded protein is CASSPTGTGQGYTF.

In this sample, this clonotype turned up many times. The chain employs TRBV3-1 and TRBJ2-1, with TRBD2 identical over 13 bases. This CDR3 comprises 14 residues. Germline loops: CDR1 LGHDT, CDR2 YNNKEL (reference sequence). The trim removed 10 bases at V and 9 bases at J, leaving 9 bases unmatched. The CDR3: CATQLAGGLGEQFF. The CDR3 nucleotides are TGTGCCACCCAACTAGCGGGGGGGTTAGGTGAGCAGTTCTTC.

The chain carries TRBV28 and TRBJ2-5, with TRBD2 matching 7 bases. Germline loops: CDR1 MDHEN, CDR2 SYDVKM. V was clipped by 0 bases and J by 4 bases; unmatched bases: 5. The CDR3 has 15 residues. DNA of the CDR3: TGTGCCAGCAGTTTATGGGGCGGGAGTGGAGAGACCCAGTACTTC. This gives the protein CASSLWGGSGETQYF.

This clonotype was detected only a few times. The V call is TRBV29-1, the J call TRBJ2-7; 10 nucleotides agree with TRBD2. V was clipped by 3 bases and J by 3 bases; unmatched bases: 8. CDR3 length: 15 amino acids. Germline-derived CDR1 and CDR2 are SQVTM and ANQGSEA. Here the CDR3 DNA reads TGCAGCGTTGATGGGCTAGCGGGGGCCGACTACGAGCAGTACTTC. Its protein is CSVDGLAGADYEQYF.

The chain joins TRBV5-1 to TRBJ2-7; 10 bases are shared with TRBD2. TRBJ2-5 explains the end of the DNA better; the J call may be wrong. The CDR3 totals 14 residues. Germline CDR1 reads SGHRS; CDR2 reads YFSETQ. In DNA, the CDR3 is TGCGCCAGCAAGAGTAGCGGGGGGCAAGAGACCCAGTACTTC. It codes for CASKSSGGQETQYF.

The chain has TRBV6-5 and TRBJ2-2; no clear D. The ends were cut back, 2 bases at V and 3 bases at J, with 7 bases in the middle. Germline assignment: CDR1 MNHEY and CDR2 SVGAGI. This CDR3 is 14 amino acids long. In nucleotides, the CDR3 is TGTGCCAGCAGTTACCACAGCGACACCGGGGAGCTGTTTTTT. This encodes CASSYHSDTGELFF.

The V and J genes are TRBV5-1 and TRBJ1-2; D is uncertain. Germline V gene sequence: CDR1 SGHRS, CDR2 YFSETQ. The V end lost 1 base, the J end lost 4 bases, and 11 bases lay between the germline ends. CDR3 length: 14 amino acids. The CDR3 DNA reads as TGCGCCAGCAGCTTGCAGTCAACCATCTATGGCTACACCTTC. Its translation is CASSLQSTIYGYTF.

The chain carries TRBV6-5 and TRBJ2-1; 8 bases match TRBD1. The CDR3 consists of 16 residues. The germline CDR1 and CDR2 sequences are MNHEY and SVGAGI. V lost 2 bases and J lost 7; bases outside the gene matches: 10. In nucleotides, the CDR3 is TGTGCCAGCAGTTACGGCTTTGGACAGGGAAGGAATGAGCAGTTCTTC. It yields the protein CASSYGFGQGRNEQFF.

The chain uses TRBV6-2 or TRBV6-3 and TRBJ2-1; 10 nucleotides match TRBD2. The ends lost 6 bases at V and 7 bases at J; junction bases unmatched: 15. CDR3 length: 17 amino acids. Looked up from germline, CDR1 is MNHEY and CDR2 is SVGEGT. The CDR3 nucleotides read TGTGCCAGCAGACCCCTATCTAGCGGGAGTATGGGAAATGAGCAGTTCTTC. Its protein is CASRPLSSGSMGNEQFF.

The chain links TRBV7-2 to TRBJ2-3, with 7 bases identical to TRBD1. The CDR3 sequence is 16 residues long. Germline values: CDR1 SGHTA, CDR2 FQGNSA. With 1 base clipped from V and 2 bases from J, the junction kept 6 bases outside the gene matches. The CDR3 loop reads CASSLEGAGITDTQYF. In DNA, the CDR3 is TGTGCCAGCAGCTTAGAGGGGGCAGGGATCACAGATACGCAGTATTTT.

J is TRBJ2-6 and V is TRBV5-1, with 9 bases fitting TRBD1. Losses at the gene ends were 4 bases for V and 0 bases for J; bases not matched to a gene: 8. Germline CDR1 is SGHRS and CDR2 is YFSETQ. This CDR3 comprises 18 residues. CDR3 in DNA: TGCGCCAGCAGCCCTAGGACAGGGGAGGTCTCTGGGGCCAACGTCCTGACTTTC. It encodes CASSPRTGEVSGANVLTF.

The chain joins TRBV12-3 or TRBV12-4 to TRBJ2-3; D possibly corresponds to TRBD1 (5 bases). CDR3 length: 14 amino acids. The V end lost 3 bases, the J end lost 6 bases, and 13 bases lay between the germline ends. The CDR3 protein is CASSFSPTADTQYF. In DNA form, the CDR3 reads TGTGCCAGCAGTTTCAGCCCGACAGCTGATACGCAGTATTTT.